This TCR beta chain derives from a study of OX40 agonist ivuxolimab in advanced cancers. Clones were sequenced by immunoSEQ multiplex PCR, and TCRdb holds only the in-frame ones, with some missing. The table records 90,000 to 100,000 clones, around nine tenths of them present only once. This CDR3 has 16 amino acids. Germline lookup yields CDR1 SGHTA and CDR2 FQGNSA. V lost 1 base, J lost 4 bases, and 14 bases lay in between. The chain has TRBV7-2 and TRBJ1-5, with D possibly being TRBD1 (6 bases). The sequencing used CD4+ or CD8+ T cells sorted from blood, collected in a trial of the OX40 agonist ivuxolimab. This clonotype was sampled from an adult with an advanced solid tumor such as melanoma, head and neck, liver or kidney cancer. The CDR3 DNA sequence: TGTGCCAGCAGCTTAGAAGGTTCAGGGGTGAATCAGCCCCAGCATTTT. Amino acids: CASSLEGSGVNQPQHF.